The rows below give T cell receptor beta chains drawn from one sample of a study of beta chain features in type 1 diabetes. TCRdb keeps only in-frame clones here, not all; method: immunoSEQ multiplex PCR. The sample carries about 160,000 clones, roughly 65% recorded once. The sample comprised naive CD4+ T cells from blood. All receptors come from a young man with type 1 diabetes. The CDR3 runs from the conserved cysteine through the conserved F or W. A D gene is named only where the DNA matches it firmly. Some rows have no size entry. The others give once, few or many, or a class for an expanded clone.

CDR3nt	CDR3aa	abundance	d_gene	j_gene	v_gene
TGCAGCGTTGGCGACAGGGGGATGCGGGAGCTGTTTTTT	CSVGDRGMRELFF	few	TRBD1	TRBJ2-2	TRBV29-1
TGTGCCTGGAGTGTAGCTAGCGGGGGGTTTACAGATACGCAGTATTTT	CAWSVASGGFTDTQYF	few	TRBD2	TRBJ2-3	TRBV30
TGCGCCAGCAGCCAAGGGCCGGGAACAGGGGACACAGATACGCAGTATTTT	CASSQGPGTGDTDTQYF	.	TRBD1	TRBJ2-3	TRBV4-3
TGTGCCAGCTCACCACGGGAGCCAGATCCGGGGAACTCACCCCTCCACTTT	CASSPREPDPGNSPLHF	.	.	TRBJ1-6	TRBV18
TGCGCCAGCAGCTTGGCTCAGAGCTACGAGCAGTACTTC	CASSLAQSYEQYF	.	.	TRBJ2-7	TRBV5-1
TGCAGTGCTAGGAGTGAAGAGACCCAGTACTTC	CSARSEETQYF	.	.	TRBJ2-5	TRBV20-1
TGTGCCAGCAGCTTAGCCAGTGTGAATGAAAAACTGTTTTTT	CASSLASVNEKLFF	.	.	TRBJ1-4	TRBV7-9
TGCGCCAGCAGCCAAGGTGACAGGAGGAACACCGGGGAGCTGTTTTTT	CASSQGDRRNTGELFF	once	.	TRBJ2-2	TRBV4-1
TGTGCCTGGAACGACAGGGAGTCTGGCTACACCTTC	CAWNDRESGYTF	few	TRBD1	TRBJ1-2	TRBV30
TGTGCCAGCAGCACCCGACAGGGAGGGGGCTACAATGAGCAGTTCTTC	CASSTRQGGGYNEQFF	.	.	TRBJ2-1	TRBV9
TGTGCCAGCAGCACCGAACGGGGGGCCCTCTACGAGCAGTACTTC	CASSTERGALYEQYF	.	.	TRBJ2-7	TRBV7-8